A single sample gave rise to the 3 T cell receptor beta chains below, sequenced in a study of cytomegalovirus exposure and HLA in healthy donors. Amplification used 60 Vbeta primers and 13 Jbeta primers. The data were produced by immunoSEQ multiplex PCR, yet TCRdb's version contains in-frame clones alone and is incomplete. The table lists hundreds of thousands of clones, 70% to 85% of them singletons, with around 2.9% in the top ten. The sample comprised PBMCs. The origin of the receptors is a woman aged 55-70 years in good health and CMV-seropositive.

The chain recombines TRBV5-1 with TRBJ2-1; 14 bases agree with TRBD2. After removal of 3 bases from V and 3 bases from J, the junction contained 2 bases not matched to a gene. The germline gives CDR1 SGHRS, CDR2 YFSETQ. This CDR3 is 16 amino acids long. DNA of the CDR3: TGCGCCAGCAGCTACGGGACTAGCGGGAGCTACAATGAGCAGTTCTTC. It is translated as CASSYGTSGSYNEQFF.

The CDR3 bases are TGTGCCAGCTCGGAGGACAGGGCCATTTGGGGGACCCAGTACTTC. Its protein is CASSEDRAIWGTQYF. The chain has TRBV6-1 and TRBJ2-5; the match to TRBD1 covers 8 bases. The CDR3 totals 15 residues. The germline V gene has CDR1 MNHNS and CDR2 SASEGT. The ends lost 8 bases at V and 7 bases at J; junction bases unmatched: 15.

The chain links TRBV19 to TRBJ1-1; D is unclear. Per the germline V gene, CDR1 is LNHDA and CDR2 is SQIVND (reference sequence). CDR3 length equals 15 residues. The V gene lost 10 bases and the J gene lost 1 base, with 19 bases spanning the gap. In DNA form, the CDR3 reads TGTGCCACGAGAAGTTCACACTGGAGGAACACTGAAGCTTTCTTT. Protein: CATRSSHWRNTEAFF. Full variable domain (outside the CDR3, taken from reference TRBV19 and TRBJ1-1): DGGITQSPKYLFRKEGQNVTLSCEQNLNHDAMYWYRQDPGQGLRLIYYSQIVNDFQKGDIAEGYSVSREKKESFPLTVTSAQKNPTAFYLCATRSSHWRNTEAFFGQGTRLTVV.